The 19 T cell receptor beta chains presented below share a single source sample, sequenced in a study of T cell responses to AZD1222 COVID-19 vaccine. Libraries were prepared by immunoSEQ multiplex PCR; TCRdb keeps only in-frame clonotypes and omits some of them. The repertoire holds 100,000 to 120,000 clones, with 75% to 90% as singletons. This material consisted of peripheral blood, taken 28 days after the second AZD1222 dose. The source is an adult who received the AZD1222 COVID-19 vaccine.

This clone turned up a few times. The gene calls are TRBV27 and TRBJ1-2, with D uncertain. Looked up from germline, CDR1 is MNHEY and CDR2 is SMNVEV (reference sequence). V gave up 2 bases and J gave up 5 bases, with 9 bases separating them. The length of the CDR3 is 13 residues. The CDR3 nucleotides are TGTGCCAGCAGTTTAGAGAAGAGTTATGGCTACACCTTC. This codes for CASSLEKSYGYTF.

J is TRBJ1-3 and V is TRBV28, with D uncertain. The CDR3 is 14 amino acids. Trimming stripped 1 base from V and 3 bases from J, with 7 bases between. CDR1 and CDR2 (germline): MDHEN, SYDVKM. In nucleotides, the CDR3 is TGTGCCAGCAGTTTATTTGGTATTGGAAACACCATATATTTT. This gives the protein CASSLFGIGNTIYF.

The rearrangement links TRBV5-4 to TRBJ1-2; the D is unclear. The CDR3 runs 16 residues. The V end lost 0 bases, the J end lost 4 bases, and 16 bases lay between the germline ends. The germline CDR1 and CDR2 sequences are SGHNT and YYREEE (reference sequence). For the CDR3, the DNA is TGTGCCAGCAGCTTGGCCTTTGGCAGAGAAATCTATGGCTACACCTTC. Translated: CASSLAFGREIYGYTF.

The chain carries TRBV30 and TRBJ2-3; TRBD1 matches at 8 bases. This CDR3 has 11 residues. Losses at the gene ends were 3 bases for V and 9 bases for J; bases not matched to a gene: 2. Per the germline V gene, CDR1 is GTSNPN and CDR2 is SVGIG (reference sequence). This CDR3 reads CAWSRDRTQYF. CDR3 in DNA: TGTGCCTGGAGCCGGGACAGGACGCAGTATTTT.

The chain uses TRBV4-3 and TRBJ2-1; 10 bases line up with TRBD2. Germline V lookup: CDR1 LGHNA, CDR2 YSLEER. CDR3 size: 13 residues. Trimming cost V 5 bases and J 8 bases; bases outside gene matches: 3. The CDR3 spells CASSRGLADEQFF. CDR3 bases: TGCGCCAGCAGCAGAGGACTAGCGGATGAGCAGTTCTTC.

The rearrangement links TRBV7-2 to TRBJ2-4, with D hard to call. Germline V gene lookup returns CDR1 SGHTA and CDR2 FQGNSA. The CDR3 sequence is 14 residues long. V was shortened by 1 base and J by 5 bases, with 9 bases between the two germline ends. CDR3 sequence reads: CASSLGPGENIQYF. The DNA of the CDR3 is TGTGCCAGCAGCTTAGGTCCTGGGGAAAACATTCAGTACTTC.

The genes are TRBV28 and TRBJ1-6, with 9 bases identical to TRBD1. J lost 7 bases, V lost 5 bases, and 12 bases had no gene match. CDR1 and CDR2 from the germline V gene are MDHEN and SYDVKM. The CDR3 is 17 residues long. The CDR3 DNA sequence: TGTGCCAGCAGTCCACATGGACAGGGGCTATTGAATTCACCCCTCCACTTT. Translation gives CASSPHGQGLLNSPLHF.

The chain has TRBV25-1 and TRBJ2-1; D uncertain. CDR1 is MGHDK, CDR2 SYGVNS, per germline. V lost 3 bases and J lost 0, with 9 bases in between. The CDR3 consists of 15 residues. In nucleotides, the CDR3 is TGTGCCAGCAGTGATGTAGGGTACTCCTACAATGAGCAGTTCTTC. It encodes CASSDVGYSYNEQFF.

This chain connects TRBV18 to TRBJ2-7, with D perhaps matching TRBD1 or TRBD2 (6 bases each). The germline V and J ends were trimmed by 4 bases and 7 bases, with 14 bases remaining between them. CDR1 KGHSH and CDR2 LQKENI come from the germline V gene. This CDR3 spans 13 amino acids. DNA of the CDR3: TGTGCCAGCTCACAGGGGGGTCGTTTTGAGCAGTACTTC. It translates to CASSQGGRFEQYF.

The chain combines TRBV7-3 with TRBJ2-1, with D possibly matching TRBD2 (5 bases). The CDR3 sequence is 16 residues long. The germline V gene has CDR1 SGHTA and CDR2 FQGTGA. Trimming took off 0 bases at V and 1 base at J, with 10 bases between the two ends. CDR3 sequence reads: CASSLTTDSSYNEQFF. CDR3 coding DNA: TGTGCCAGCAGCTTAACTACGGACTCGTCCTACAATGAGCAGTTCTTC. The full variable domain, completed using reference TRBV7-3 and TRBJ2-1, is GAGVSQTPSNKVTEKGKYVELRCDPISGHTALYWYRQSLGQGPEFLIYFQGTGAADDSGLPNDRFFAVRPEGSVSTLKIQRTERGDSAVYLCASSLTTDSSYNEQFFGPGTRLTVL.

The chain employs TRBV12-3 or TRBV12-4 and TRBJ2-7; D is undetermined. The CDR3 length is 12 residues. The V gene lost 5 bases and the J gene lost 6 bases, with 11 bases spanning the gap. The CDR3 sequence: CASSPGLLEQYF. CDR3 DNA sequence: TGTGCCAGCAGTCCCGGTCTACTCGAGCAGTACTTC.

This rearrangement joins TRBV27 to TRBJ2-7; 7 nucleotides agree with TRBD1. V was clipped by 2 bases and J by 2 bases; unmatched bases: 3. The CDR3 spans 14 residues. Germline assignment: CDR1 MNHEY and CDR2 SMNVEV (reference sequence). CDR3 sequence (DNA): TGTGCCAGCAGTTTAGGGACAGAGACCTACGAGCAGTACTTC. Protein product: CASSLGTETYEQYF.

The CDR3: CASTPGLAGRGIYGYTF. CDR3 coding DNA: TGTGCCAGCACCCCTGGTTTGGCAGGGCGGGGGATCTATGGCTACACCTTC. The gene calls are TRBV11-2 and TRBJ1-2; D perhaps matches TRBD1 (5 bases). This CDR3 comprises 17 residues. V dropped 7 bases and J dropped 4 bases, with 25 bases sitting between them. The germline CDR1 and CDR2 sequences are SGHAT and FQNNGV.

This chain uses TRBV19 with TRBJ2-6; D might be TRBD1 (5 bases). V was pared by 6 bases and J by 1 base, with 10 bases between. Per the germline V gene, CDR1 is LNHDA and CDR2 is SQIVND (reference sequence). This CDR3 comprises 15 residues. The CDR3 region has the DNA TGTGCCAGTAGGGACCAGGGATCTGGGGCCAACGTCCTGACTTTC. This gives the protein CASRDQGSGANVLTF.

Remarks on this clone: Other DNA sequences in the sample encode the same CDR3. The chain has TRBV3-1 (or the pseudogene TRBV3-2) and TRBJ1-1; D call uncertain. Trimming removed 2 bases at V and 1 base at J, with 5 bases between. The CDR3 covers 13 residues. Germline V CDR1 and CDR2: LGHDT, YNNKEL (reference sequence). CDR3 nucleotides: TGTGCCAGCAGCCAATTGGGGAACACTGAAGCTTTCTTT. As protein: CASSQLGNTEAFF.

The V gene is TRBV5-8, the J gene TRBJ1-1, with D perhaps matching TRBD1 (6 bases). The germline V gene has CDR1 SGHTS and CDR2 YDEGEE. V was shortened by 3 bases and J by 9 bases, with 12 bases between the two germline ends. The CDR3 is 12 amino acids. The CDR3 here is CASSWGGVKAFF. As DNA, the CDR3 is TGTGCCAGCAGCTGGGGGGGCGTTAAAGCTTTCTTT.

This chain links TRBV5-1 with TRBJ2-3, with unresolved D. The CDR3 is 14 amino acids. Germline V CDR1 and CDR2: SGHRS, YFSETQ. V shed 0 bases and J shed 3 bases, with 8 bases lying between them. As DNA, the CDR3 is TGCGCCAGCAGCTTGGGATTCGTAACAGATACGCAGTATTTT. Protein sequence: CASSLGFVTDTQYF.

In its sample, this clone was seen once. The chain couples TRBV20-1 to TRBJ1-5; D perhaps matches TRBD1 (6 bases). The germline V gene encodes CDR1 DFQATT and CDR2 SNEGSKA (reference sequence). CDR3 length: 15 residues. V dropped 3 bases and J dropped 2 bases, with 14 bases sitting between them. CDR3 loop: CSASGGGYGNQPQHF. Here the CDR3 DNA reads TGCAGTGCTAGTGGGGGGGGCTATGGCAATCAGCCCCAGCATTTT.

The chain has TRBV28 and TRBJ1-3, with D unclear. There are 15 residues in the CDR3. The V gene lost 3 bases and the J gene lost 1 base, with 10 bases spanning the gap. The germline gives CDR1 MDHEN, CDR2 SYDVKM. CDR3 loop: CASSLALVSGNTIYF. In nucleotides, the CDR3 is TGTGCCAGCAGTTTGGCGCTCGTATCTGGAAACACCATATATTTT.